These 21 T cell receptor beta chains came from one sample sequenced in a study of regulatory T cells in long-lasting Graves disease. iRepertoire HTBI primers and Arm-PCR of CDR3 regions built TCR beta libraries. TCRdb passed the multiplex PCR reads through MiXCR, listing each CDR3 protein once. Of a few hundred thousand distinct CDR3 sequences in the sample, around 20% were seen once. Time point specified: newly diagnosed GD, antithyroid drugs for less than 3 months. Making the TCR library involved RNA that had been extracted from PBMCs. This specimen was peripheral blood mononuclear cells (PBMCs), taken at new diagnosis, from a patient treated with antithyroid drugs. These TCRs come from a female donor with Graves disease.

This clonotype was counted ten times or more. The genes are TRBV6-1 and TRBJ2-3; D is unresolved. CDR1 and CDR2 from the germline V gene are MNHNS and SASEGT. The CDR3 is 14 amino acids. Trimming removed 0 bases at V and 1 base at J, with 5 bases between. The CDR3 bases are TGTGCCAGCAGTGAAGCCTGGGGCACAGATACGCAGTATTTT. Its protein is CASSEAWGTDTQYF.

This clonotype was picked up many times. This chain links TRBV7-2 with TRBJ2-3, with D possibly matching TRBD2 (6 bases). This CDR3 region has 15 residues. V lost 5 bases, J lost 1 base, and 13 bases lay in between. CDR1 is SGHTA and CDR2 is FQGNSA in the germline V gene. The CDR3 loop is CASSPVSGGTDTQYF. CDR3 DNA sequence: TGTGCCAGCAGCCCCGTTAGCGGAGGCACAGATACGCAGTATTTT.

The table lists this clonotype with a few counts. The rearrangement uses TRBV19 and TRBJ1-2; D not certain. The CDR3 has 14 amino acids. The V end lost 3 bases, the J end lost 2 bases, and 10 bases lay between the germline ends. Germline V gene sequence: CDR1 LNHDA, CDR2 SQIVND (reference sequence). The CDR3 protein is CASSISPDNYGYTF. In nucleotides, the CDR3 is TGTGCCAGTAGTATTTCGCCAGACAACTATGGCTACACCTTC.

In regard to this clonotype: A much larger clone sits a single nucleotide away, making a read error possible. The chain couples TRBV20-1 to TRBJ2-4; D not certain. Germline CDR1 DFQATT, CDR2 SNEGSKA (reference sequence). The CDR3 totals 11 residues. CDR3 loop: CSGQVGETQCF. The CDR3 DNA follows: TGCAGTGGTCAGGTCGGAGAGACCCAGTGCTTC.

The sample holds a few counts of this clonotype. The chain combines TRBV15 with TRBJ2-2; D is unclear. This CDR3 spans 14 amino acids. Germline lookup yields CDR1 LNHNV and CDR2 YYDKDF (reference sequence). V lost 3 bases, J lost 1 base, and 6 bases lay in between. Written as DNA, the CDR3 is TGTGCCACCAGCAGGACGGGGAACACCGGGGAGCTGTTTTTT. Protein: CATSRTGNTGELFF.

This clonotype was counted at least ten times. The chain joins TRBV12-3 or TRBV12-4 to TRBJ2-1; TRBD1 agrees at 10 bases. V lost 5 bases and J lost 8; bases outside the gene matches: 15. The CDR3 totals 17 residues. CDR3: CASSPTTPGQGSHEQFF. The CDR3 bases are TGTGCCAGCAGTCCCACCACCCCGGGACAGGGGAGCCATGAGCAGTTCTTC.

This clonotype has a count of ten or more. One end of the junction fails to match germline, which may point to a read error. This chain joins TRBV5-1 and TRBJ2-4, with D possibly being TRBD2 (6 bases). The germline gives CDR1 SGHRS, CDR2 YFSETQ. This CDR3 spans 15 amino acids. CDR3 sequence (DNA): TGTGCCAGCAGCCTGGCGGGACTAGCCAAAAACATTCAGTACTTC. Protein: CASSLAGLAKNIQYF.

In this sample, this clonotype turned up many times. The chain recombines TRBV24-1 with TRBJ2-1; 15 bases fit TRBD2. After removal of 4 bases from V and 3 bases from J, the junction contained 9 bases not matched to a gene. Germline CDR1 and CDR2: KGHDR and SFDVKD. The CDR3 has 19 amino acids. CDR3 sequence reads: CATSDGTSGRPHFYNEQFF. The CDR3 DNA is TGTGCCACCAGTGACGGGACTAGCGGGAGGCCCCATTTCTACAATGAGCAGTTCTTC.

This clonotype was seen at least ten times. The rearrangement joins TRBV7-8 to TRBJ2-5; 9 nucleotides match TRBD2. Germline assignment: CDR1 SGHVS and CDR2 FQNEAQ. The V gene end was trimmed by 2 bases and the J gene end by 8 bases; junction bases not matched to a gene: 6. This CDR3 spans 14 amino acids. The CDR3 DNA reads as TGTGCCAGCAGCTTACCGGGACTAGCAGTTACCCAGTACTTC. Its protein is CASSLPGLAVTQYF.

The V gene is TRBV9, the J gene TRBJ2-7; 9 bases align to TRBD1. V lost 4 bases, J lost 2 bases, and 7 bases stayed unmatched. Germline assignment: CDR1 SGDLS and CDR2 YYNGEE. The CDR3 has 15 amino acids. In nucleotides, the CDR3 is TGTGCCAGCAGCTGGGGACAGGGAACCCCCTACGAGCAGTACTTC. Translation: CASSWGQGTPYEQYF.

The CDR3 reads CASSLGARRRSYEQYF. The CDR3 region has the DNA TGTGCCAGCAGCTTGGGCGCCCGACGCCGCTCCTACGAGCAGTACTTC. V and J are TRBV5-6 and TRBJ2-7; no firm D call. V shed 0 bases and J shed 0 bases, with 13 bases lying between them. This CDR3 has 16 amino acids. Germline CDR1 and CDR2: SGHDT and YYEEEE.

This clonotype was seen at least ten times. This chain joins TRBV5-1 and TRBJ2-1; 11 nucleotides match TRBD1. Trimming cost V 4 bases and J 6 bases; bases outside gene matches: 9. Germline lookup yields CDR1 SGHRS and CDR2 YFSETQ. This CDR3 comprises 16 residues. The CDR3, as DNA: TGCGCCAGCAGCCGGCCGGGACAGGGGGTTTCCAATGAGCAGTTCTTC. Amino acids: CASSRPGQGVSNEQFF.

This clonotype was observed many times. V and J are TRBV18 and TRBJ1-3, with 8 bases aligning to TRBD1. The V and J ends lost 4 bases and 0 bases, in that order; junction bases with no gene match: 5. The germline gives CDR1 KGHSH, CDR2 LQKENI. The CDR3 has 16 amino acids. CDR3 DNA sequence: TGTGCCAGCTCACAACAGGGGGTGCTCTCTGGAAACACCATATATTTT. Encoded protein: CASSQQGVLSGNTIYF.

The chain employs TRBV29-1 and TRBJ2-7; 9 bases agree with TRBD1. Germline loops: CDR1 SQVTM, CDR2 ANQGSEA. Unmatched junction bases numbered 10, after V lost 7 bases and J lost 6 bases. This CDR3 comprises 13 residues. The CDR3 DNA follows: TGCAGCGCCGTGCGGACAGGGGTGGGCGAGCAGTACTTC. As protein: CSAVRTGVGEQYF.

This clonotype was seen repeatedly, ten times or more. The gene calls are TRBV7-8 and TRBJ2-7; no clear D. The CDR3 sequence is 13 residues long. Per the germline V gene, CDR1 is SGHVS and CDR2 is FQNEAQ. Trimming stripped 4 bases from V and 7 bases from J, with 14 bases between. For the CDR3, the DNA is TGTGCCAGCAGCTCATCATCTATAGGAGAGCAGTACTTC. Translated: CASSSSSIGEQYF. Full variable domain (remainder filled in from reference TRBV7-8 and TRBJ2-7): GAGVSQSPRYKVAKRGQDVALRCDPISGHVSLFWYQQALGQGPEFLTYFQNEAQLDKSGLPSDRFFAERPEGSVSTLKIQRTQQEDSAVYLCASSSSSIGEQYFGPGTRLTVT.

The chain recombines TRBV19 with TRBJ2-7; D is ambiguous. Trimming pared 3 bases from V and 1 base from J, leaving 10 bases between. CDR3 length: 14 amino acids. The germline CDR1 and CDR2 sequences are LNHDA and SQIVND (reference sequence). DNA of the CDR3: TGTGCCAGTAGTATCTTCGGCGCATCCTACGAGCAGTACTTC. This sequence encodes CASSIFGASYEQYF.

The chain couples TRBV7-2 to TRBJ2-1; the D gene could be TRBD1 or TRBD2 (5 bases each). The CDR3 length is 14 residues. Germline CDR1 and CDR2: SGHTA and FQGNSA. V shed 3 bases and J shed 3 bases, with 9 bases lying between them. The CDR3 protein is CASSLWGSYNEQFF. As DNA, the CDR3 is TGTGCCAGCAGCTTGTGGGGGAGCTACAATGAGCAGTTCTTC.

The chain couples TRBV5-1 to TRBJ2-2; D is perhaps TRBD1 (6 bases). Germline V gene data show CDR1 as SGHRS and CDR2 as YFSETQ. This CDR3 is 13 amino acids long. The germline V and J ends were trimmed by 0 bases and 7 bases, with 7 bases remaining between them. CDR3 nucleotides: TGCGCCAGCAGCTTGGACAGGGTCGGGGAGCTGTTTTTT. This sequence encodes CASSLDRVGELFF.

This clonotype was seen many times. The genes are TRBV7-3 and TRBJ2-3; 12 nucleotides line up with TRBD2. This CDR3 contains 17 residues. The germline gives CDR1 SGHTA, CDR2 FQGTGA. Losses at the gene ends were 3 bases for V and 3 bases for J; bases not matched to a gene: 7. The CDR3 here is CASSLGPSGGGTDTQYF. The CDR3 DNA reads TGTGCCAGCAGCTTGGGACCTAGCGGGGGGGGAACAGATACGCAGTATTTT.

This clonotype was recorded at least ten times. The chain couples TRBV6-2 or TRBV6-3 to TRBJ2-5; possibly TRBD2 for D (6 bases). With 7 bases removed from V and 4 bases from J, the gap between germline ends came to 22 bases. The germline CDR1 and CDR2 sequences are MNHEY and SVGEGT. CDR3 length: 16 residues. The CDR3 DNA follows: TGTGCCAGCACCCATCAGGGACTCTTCGAGGGAGAGACCCAGTACTTC. Translating gives CASTHQGLFEGETQYF.

This clonotype was recorded at least ten times. V is TRBV7-8 and J is TRBJ1-4; TRBD1 aligns across 9 bases. The germline CDR1 and CDR2 sequences are SGHVS and FQNEAQ. V gave up 6 bases and J gave up 8 bases; unmatched junction bases: 4. The CDR3 totals 13 residues. The CDR3 spells CASRDGQGEKLFF. As DNA, the CDR3 is TGTGCCAGCAGGGACGGACAGGGGGAAAAACTGTTTTTT.